This TCR beta chain was identified during a study of blood T cell repertoires in COVID-19. Across the study: Researchers got acute and convalescent COVID-19 samples from the United States, Italy and Spain. The analysed material was cDNA or gDNA that came from T cells, B-cell-depleted T cells, or PBMCs.

V lost 1 base to trimming and J lost 2 bases, with 12 bases between them. In germline, CDR1 is SGHNT, CDR2 YENEEA. This CDR3 spans 16 amino acids. Original processing methods: Estimation of nucleated cell counts was performed using reference gene primer amplification. Sequencing used immunoSEQ multiplex PCR; TCRdb keeps in-frame clones, though not all of them. From that table come the V and J calls and clone size; the DNA was used to work out D and trimming. Counted here are over 45,000 clones, around 82% occurring once; the ten biggest clones make up 8.2%. Sequencing was done on a sample of peripheral blood. The sequence was obtained from an elderly woman with acute or convalescent COVID-19. The J gene is TRBJ1-3, the V gene TRBV11-3, with D perhaps TRBD1 (6 bases). The CDR3 protein is CASSLAGGATGNTIYF. The CDR3 DNA follows: TGTGCCAGCAGCTTAGCGGGGGGCGCGACTGGAAACACCATATATTTT.